Below, 10 T cell receptor beta chains from the same sample are listed, as sequenced in a study of blood T cell repertoires in COVID-19. Clones were sequenced by immunoSEQ multiplex PCR, and TCRdb holds only the in-frame ones, with some missing. The sample carries more than 75,000 clones, roughly 80% recorded once. Sequences were obtained from peripheral blood. The receptors derive from a woman older than 75 with active or convalescent COVID-19.

J is TRBJ2-3 and V is TRBV7-2; D may be TRBD1 (6 bases). CDR1 is SGHTA and CDR2 is FQGNSA in the germline V gene. The CDR3 runs 12 residues. Trimming took off 3 bases at V and 8 bases at J, with 9 bases between the two ends. DNA for the CDR3: TGTGCCAGCAGCTTCACAGGGCGTACGCAGTATTTT. Protein: CASSFTGRTQYF.

The CDR3 nucleotides read TGTGCCAGTATTACAGGGGGCGCTGGAAACACCATATATTTT. It is translated as CASITGGAGNTIYF. This chain connects TRBV19 to TRBJ1-3, with 9 bases fitting TRBD1. V shed 7 bases, J shed 2 bases, and the junction held 3 bases outside the gene matches. The CDR3 loop spans 14 amino acids. CDR1 and CDR2 from the germline V gene are LNHDA and SQIVND (reference sequence). Supplemented by reference TRBV19 and TRBJ1-3, the full variable domain reads DGGITQSPKYLFRKEGQNVTLSCEQNLNHDAMYWYRQDPGQGLRLIYYSQIVNDFQKGDIAEGYSVSREKKESFPLTVTSAQKNPTAFYLCASITGGAGNTIYFGEGSWLTVV.

The chain uses TRBV10-3 and TRBJ1-2; D unclear. The CDR3 loop spans 12 amino acids. Germline CDR1 and CDR2: ENHRY and SYGVKD. The ends were cut back, 3 bases at V and 5 bases at J, with 7 bases in the middle. As DNA, the CDR3 is TGTGCCATCAGTGAAGCGGAGTATGGCTACACCTTC. As protein: CAISEAEYGYTF.

J is TRBJ2-2 and V is TRBV11-3; D perhaps matches TRBD1 (6 bases). The CDR3 length is 14 residues. Trimming shortened V by 4 bases and J by 3 bases, and 9 bases separated the two germline ends. From germline, CDR1 is SGHNT and CDR2 YENEEA. The CDR3 nucleotides are TGTGCCAGCAGCTCTGACAGGCACACCGGGGAGCTGTTTTTT. Residues: CASSSDRHTGELFF.

The V call is TRBV5-8, the J call TRBJ2-5; a weak D match, TRBD1 (6 bases). Germline lookup yields CDR1 SGHTS and CDR2 YDEGEE. This CDR3 region has 16 residues. V was shortened by 1 base and J by 5 bases, with 18 bases between the two germline ends. The CDR3 DNA follows: TGTGCCAGCAGCTTGACAGGGTCGGTAAGGTGGGAGACCCAGTACTTC. Amino acids: CASSLTGSVRWETQYF.

As regards this clone: Its ends do not fully match the called genes, so a read error is possible. The same CDR3 also results from other DNA sequences found in this sample. The J gene is TRBJ2-3, the V gene TRBV9, with D maybe TRBD1 (5 bases). Germline V gene data show CDR1 as SGDLS and CDR2 as YYNGEE. This CDR3 is built from 15 residues. The CDR3 loop is CASSVAGYPSDTQYF. The CDR3 DNA follows: TGTGCCAGCAGCGTAGCAGGGTATCCCTCAGATACACAGTATTTT.

The chain has TRBV4-2 and TRBJ2-3, with TRBD2 matching over 8 bases. Germline CDR1 is LGHNA and CDR2 is YNFKEQ. Trimming removed 0 bases from V and 6 bases from J; junction bases left unmatched: 8. This CDR3 region has 16 residues. CDR3 protein: CASSQEAGTRTDTQYF. Here the CDR3 DNA reads TGTGCCAGCAGCCAAGAGGCGGGGACTAGGACGGATACGCAGTATTTT.

Points on this clone: Relative to the germline gene, one junction end is altered; a read error may explain this. Here the CDR3 DNA reads TGTGCCGTCCAGCGGGATCAGACCCAGCATTTT. Translating it yields CAVQRDQTQHF. The chain is built from TRBV12-3 or TRBV12-4 and TRBJ1-5; D gene ambiguous. The CDR3 is 11 amino acids.

The chain joins TRBV21-1 to TRBJ1-6; TRBD1, the D gene given by the table, was not confirmed from the DNA. TRBV21-1 is a documented pseudogene. The CDR3 sequence is 14 residues long. This chain's CDR3 is CASGRGRAGSPLHF. The CDR3, as DNA: TGTGCCAGCGGCAGGGGCAGGGCTGGCTCACCCCTCCACTTT.

The chain has TRBV6-6 and TRBJ2-1, with 7 bases that match TRBD1. CDR3 length: 17 residues. The ends lost 5 bases at V and 3 bases at J; junction bases unmatched: 13. CDR1 MNHNY and CDR2 SVGAGI come from the germline V gene (reference sequence). The CDR3 bases are TGTGCCAGCAGTCAGACAGGGCGCCTAGCTGGCTACAATGAGCAGTTCTTC. The encoded protein is CASSQTGRLAGYNEQFF.